This TCR beta chain was identified in a study of human T cells and chemical hapten exposure. MiXCR was run by TCRdb on the RACE reads, yielding one entry per CDR3 protein. The sample yields some 180,000 distinct CDR3 sequences, approximately 20% seen once. Time point noted: patch test 1, 2 weeks after DPC sensitization. The treatment is: therapeutic diphenylcyclopropenone sensitization with weekly scalp DPC. Germline V lookup: CDR1 SGHAT, CDR2 FQNNGV. The CDR3 runs 21 residues. V was pared by 3 bases and J by 7 bases, with 24 bases of the junction left unmatched. The chain links TRBV11-2 to TRBJ2-2, with TRBD2 identical over 9 bases. The input for sequencing was whole blood, taken in connection with sensitization to the hapten diphenylcyclopropenone (DPC). The source is a woman in her 50s with alopecia areata. Some clones in this sample may be carry-over from other donors' samples. The CDR3 reads CASSLLIPFGGRAAKGGELFF. The CDR3, as DNA: TGTGCCAGCAGCTTGTTGATTCCGTTTGGCGGGAGGGCCGCGAAGGGCGGGGAGCTGTTTTTT.